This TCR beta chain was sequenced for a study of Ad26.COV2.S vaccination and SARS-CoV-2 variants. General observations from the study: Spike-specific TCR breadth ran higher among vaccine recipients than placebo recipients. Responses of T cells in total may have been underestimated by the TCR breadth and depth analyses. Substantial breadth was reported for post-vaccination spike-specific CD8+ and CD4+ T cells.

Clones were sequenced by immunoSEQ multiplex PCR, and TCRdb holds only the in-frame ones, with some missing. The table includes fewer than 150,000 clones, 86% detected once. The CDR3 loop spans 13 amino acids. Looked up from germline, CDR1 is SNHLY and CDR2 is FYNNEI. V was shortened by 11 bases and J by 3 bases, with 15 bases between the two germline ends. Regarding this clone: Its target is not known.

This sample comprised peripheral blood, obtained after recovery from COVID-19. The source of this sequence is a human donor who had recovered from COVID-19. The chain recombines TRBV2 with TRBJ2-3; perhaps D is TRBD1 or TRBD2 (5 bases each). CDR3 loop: CAGPGPFTDTQYF. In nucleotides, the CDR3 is TGTGCCGGCCCGGGACCATTTACAGATACGCAGTATTTT.